The clone carrying this T cell receptor (beta chain) was recorded only once. What it recognizes is unknown. This entry is derived from a study of cytomegalovirus exposure and HLA in healthy donors. Study findings and constraints: Under in vitro conditions, a few CMV-associated chains were confirmed as specific for CMV antigens.

Germline V CDR1 and CDR2: SEHNR, FQNEAQ (reference sequence). This CDR3 is 15 amino acids long. V lost 1 base, J lost 3 bases, and 11 bases lay in between. The PCR was carried out with 60 Vbeta primers and 13 Jbeta primers. The table came from immunoSEQ multiplex PCR; TCRdb's copy has only in-frame clones and leaves some out. The sample records about 190,000 clones, roughly 70% being singletons. This sequence joins TRBV7-9 and TRBJ2-3; the D gene is possibly TRBD1 (5 bases). The sequenced sample consisted of PBMCs. The sequence came from a woman younger than 45 in good health and CMV-seronegative. The CDR3 DNA reads as TGTGCCAGCAGCTTAGTTCGGACAAAAACAGATACGCAGTATTTT. Translation gives CASSLVRTKTDTQYF.